This entry lists 7 T cell receptor beta chains sequenced from one sample in a study of beta chain features in type 1 diabetes. Study outcomes and limitations: There was a moderate but significant shortening of TCRB CDR3s in all four CD4+ subsets of Type 1 diabetes patients.

Reverse transcribing all isolated RNA meant expressed TCRB transcripts were sequenced. Sequenced by immunoSEQ multiplex PCR; TCRdb stores in-frame clones only, minus some. This table holds about 700,000 clones, about an eighth found once. No antigen is known for these receptors. The sequenced material came from naive CD4+ T cells from blood. Receptors were obtained from a young man with type 1 diabetes.

J is TRBJ2-5 and V is TRBV29-1, with 11 bases fitting TRBD1. The CDR3 loop spans 14 amino acids. The trim removed 5 bases at V and 1 base at J, leaving 3 bases unmatched. Germline V gene sequence: CDR1 SQVTM, CDR2 ANQGSEA. The CDR3 DNA reads TGCAGCGTTTTTGGGACAGGGGGCCAAGAGACCCAGTACTTC. Translation gives CSVFGTGGQETQYF.

Only a few counts were recorded for this clone. In DNA, the CDR3 is TGTGCCAGCTCACCAATAAGCCTCTTAGGATCCCAAGAGACCCAGTACTTC. Its protein is CASSPISLLGSQETQYF. This chain links TRBV18 with TRBJ2-5; D remains unclear. Germline CDR1 reads KGHSH; CDR2 reads LQKENI. Trimming took 2 bases from V and 1 from J, leaving 17 bases between them. There are 17 residues in the CDR3.

This clone was observed a handful of times. The chain joins TRBV28 to TRBJ2-7; D is possibly TRBD1 (6 bases). The ends were cut back, 7 bases at V and 1 base at J, with 8 bases in the middle. In germline, CDR1 is MDHEN, CDR2 SYDVKM. This CDR3 is built from 12 residues. The CDR3 here is CASNTGSYEQYF. In nucleotides, the CDR3 is TGTGCCAGCAATACAGGGTCCTACGAGCAGTACTTC.

This clone showed up just a few times. The chain links TRBV5-4 to TRBJ1-2, with D hard to call. The CDR3 consists of 14 residues. V was cut by 4 bases and J by 8 bases, with 18 bases left in between. CDR1 is SGHNT and CDR2 is YYREEE in the germline V gene (reference sequence). The CDR3 sequence: CASSSVAADWGYTF. In DNA, the CDR3 is TGTGCCAGCAGCAGTGTGGCAGCCGACTGGGGCTACACCTTC.

The chain has TRBV15 and TRBJ1-5; D is undetermined. CDR1 is LNHNV and CDR2 is YYDKDF in the germline V gene (reference sequence). Trimming pared 5 bases from V and 5 bases from J, leaving 10 bases between. The CDR3 has 13 amino acids. The CDR3 DNA is TGTGCCACCAGCCCCAGCTGGGATCAGCCCCAGCATTTT. Protein product: CATSPSWDQPQHF.

This clone was picked up a small number of times. The rearrangement joins TRBV28 to TRBJ1-2; TRBD1 matches at 7 bases. Germline lookup yields CDR1 MDHEN and CDR2 SYDVKM. The CDR3 length is 15 residues. Unmatched junction bases numbered 4, after V lost 2 bases and J lost 1 base. CDR3 DNA: TGTGCCAGCAGTTTAGAGGGACAGTTTAACTATGGCTACACCTTC. This codes for CASSLEGQFNYGYTF.

This clone was recorded a few times. The CDR3 region is CASSLFGGGTEAFF. DNA for the CDR3: TGTGCCAGCAGCTTGTTTGGTGGAGGGACTGAAGCTTTCTTT. The V and J genes are TRBV5-4 and TRBJ1-1; no clear D gene. V gave up 1 base and J gave up 5 bases, with 12 bases separating them. The CDR3 is made up of 14 amino acids. Germline V gene sequence: CDR1 SGHNT, CDR2 YYREEE (reference sequence).